This TCR beta chain comes out of a study of blood T cell repertoires in COVID-19 (dated by TCRdb to 2020 to 2021). In terms of the full investigation: The collaborator samples originated in the United States, Italy and Spain and spanned the acute and convalescent phases of COVID-19. The prospective study material was composed of cDNA or gDNA derived from T cells, B-cell-depleted T cells, or PBMCs. Where HLA class I and class II types were available, the types were taken from metadata supplied by the sample provider, not from assay-based typing. A de-identified subject ID, COVID-19 status, age in years and sex were almost always included in the sample metadata. The samples were drawn from the first 160 participants of the ongoing ImmuneRACE study and from 1,254 subjects provided by 6 global collaborators. The dataset comprised deeply sampled blood TCRbeta repertoires from subjects exposed to, actively infected with, or recovered from COVID-19. The repertoires were released in a freely available public database intended as a resource for research on the immune response to SARS-CoV-2.

The CDR3 goes from the cysteine to the phenylalanine over 14 residues. Here the CDR3 DNA is all that survives: 42 bases in frame from base 1. V is pruned by 5 bases and J by 5 bases, leaving 7 bases of the junction without a gene match. As encoded in the germline V gene (reference sequence), CDR1 is LGHDT while CDR2 is YNNKEL. TCRbeta CDR3 regions were amplified from genomic DNA by means of the immunoSEQ Assay, a bias-controlled multiplex PCR. Per the source publication's procedure: The number of nucleated cells in each sample was estimated from the amplification of reference gene primers within the assay. To quantify the absolute abundance of each unique TCRbeta CDR3 rearrangement, sequence reads were collapsed and filtered. For each sample, productive Simpson clonality was calculated as the square root of Simpson's diversity index over productive rearrangements. TCRdb limited this immuneACCESS table to in-frame rearrangements with V and J called. A share of clones is missing; checked studies link under half to unresolved V genes, and the rest is unexplained. V and J calls and clone size are copied from that table; D and trimming were computed from the DNA. The sample contains around 480,000 clones, about 87% of them found a single time. The ten largest clones capture roughly 12% of the sample.

Concerning this clone itself: Its antigen target is currently unknown. The sample holds no much larger clone one base away, and base qualities are not on file.

Study-level results and caveats: Clinical and demographic metadata were provided uncurated, with the amount varying by source and participant.

In Seattle, one collaborating source enrolled patients while the infection was active and tracked those patients longitudinally over the course of disease. Each collaborating institution followed its own protocols to collect whole blood in K2EDTA tubes. For TCRbeta analysis, collaborator samples were shipped as frozen whole blood, as isolated PBMCs, or as DNA extracted from either sample type. The chain links TRBV3-1 (or the pseudogene TRBV3-2) with TRBJ1-1; TRBD1 fits 8 bases in the junction. This sequence was found in a woman between 45 and 60 years old with COVID-19, enrolled during active disease. Sequences were obtained from peripheral blood. The bases read TGTGCCAGCAGCTACCTACAGGGGGAGACTGAAGCTTTCTTT. Translated, this is CASSYLQGETEAFF.